Here is one T cell receptor beta chain with its context. Its antigen is still unknown. PCR primers comprised 60 Vbeta and 13 Jbeta primers. Sequencing used immunoSEQ multiplex PCR; TCRdb keeps in-frame clones, though not all of them. The sample has 210,000 or so clones, roughly four fifths seen once. The data were taken from a study of cytomegalovirus exposure and HLA in healthy donors. This CDR3 is built from 13 residues. Trimming took 8 bases from V and 1 from J; bases not matched to a gene: 4. Germline-derived CDR1 and CDR2 are KGHSH and LQKENI. Study outcomes and limitations: It was 160 or so TCR beta chains that were listed as cytomegalovirus-associated.

The clonotype was recovered from a woman aged 25 to 45 in good health and CMV-seropositive. The V call is TRBV18, the J call TRBJ2-5; 7 bases fit TRBD1. The sample consisted of PBMCs. The CDR3 region has the DNA TGTGCCAGCCAAAGGGACAGCCAAGAGACCCAGTACTTC. Protein: CASQRDSQETQYF.